This TCR beta chain was recovered during a study of shared clonotypes between healthy human individuals. Trimming removed 3 bases from V and 4 bases from J, with 15 bases in between. The CDR3 spans 15 residues. Per the germline V gene, CDR1 is WNHNN and CDR2 is SYGVQD (reference sequence). Genomic DNA of every subset was divided equally among multiple immunoSEQ plates. Produced via immunoSEQ multiplex PCR; TCRdb's table is partial and in-frame only. The sample records a few million clones, just under 95% being singletons. J is TRBJ1-1 and V is TRBV10-1; D call uncertain. Input material: naive CD4+ T cells from PBMCs. Subset noted: CD45RA+ positively selected. This receptor was obtained from a man aged 18 to 35 in good health. Some clones in this sample may be carry-over from other donors' samples. CDR3 bases: TGCGCCAGCAGTGATCGGGCCAAGCGAGGCACTGAAGCTTTCTTT. Translation: CASSDRAKRGTEAFF.